These 12 T cell receptor beta chains originate from one sample sequenced in a study of T cells in Graves' hyperthyroidism and ophthalmopathy. Amplification of TCR beta CDR3 regions used RNA as the template. The study used the HTBI primer set for a first-round RT-PCR of the TCR CDR3. TCRdb independently ran MiXCR on the multiplex PCR reads; one entry per CDR3 protein. This sample has roughly 380,000 distinct CDR3 sequences, with about an eighth found just once. Specimen: blood. The receptors shown here come from a woman aged 18-29 years with Graves' hyperthyroidism.

At least ten counts were recorded for this clonotype. The chain carries TRBV29-1 and TRBJ1-1; possibly TRBD1 for D (6 bases). Trimming pared 6 bases from V and 1 base from J, leaving 15 bases between. This CDR3 has 14 amino acids. Germline CDR1 SQVTM, CDR2 ANQGSEA. The CDR3 spells CSVVGGFANTEAFF. CDR3 DNA: TGCAGCGTCGTAGGGGGGTTCGCGAACACTGAAGCTTTCTTT.

This clonotype was recorded at least ten times. CDR3 DNA sequence: TGTGCCATCAGTGGTGATGCAGGGGGTTCACCCCTCCACTTT. Translated, it gives CAISGDAGGSPLHF. The chain carries TRBV10-3 and TRBJ1-6; TRBD1 matches 7 bases. Unmatched junction bases numbered 6, after V lost 4 bases and J lost 9 bases. Germline V CDR1 and CDR2: ENHRY, SYGVKD. CDR3 length: 14 amino acids.

The chain recombines TRBV3-1 with TRBJ2-5; a weak D match, TRBD2 (5 bases). Germline CDR1 reads LGHDT; CDR2 reads YNNKEL (reference sequence). The CDR3 runs to 15 residues. Trimming took 1 base from V and 5 from J, leaving 14 bases between them. The CDR3 region is CASSQGPTSRETQYF. The DNA for the CDR3 is TGTGCCAGCAGCCAAGGTCCCACTAGTCGGGAGACCCAGTACTTC.

This clonotype was counted many times. The chain recombines TRBV2 with TRBJ2-1, with D tentatively TRBD1 (5 bases). Germline V gives CDR1 SNHLY, CDR2 FYNNEI. The CDR3 has 13 amino acids. The V end lost 4 bases, the J end lost 3 bases, and 7 bases lay between the germline ends. CDR3 sequence: CASSVGVYNEQFF. The CDR3 DNA is TGTGCCAGCAGTGTAGGGGTCTACAATGAGCAGTTCTTC.

This clonotype was counted a few times. The V call is TRBV6-1, the J call TRBJ1-5; 9 nucleotides agree with TRBD1. CDR1 is MNHNS and CDR2 is SASEGT in the germline V gene. CDR3 length: 15 residues. V was clipped by 6 bases and J by 7 bases; unmatched bases: 10. CDR3 region: CASRTQGARGQPQHF. The CDR3, as DNA: TGTGCCAGCAGAACACAGGGGGCGCGCGGACAGCCCCAGCATTTT.

This clonotype was detected ten times or more. CDR3 sequence reads: CASSIDRVYGYTF. CDR3 bases: TGTGCCAGCAGCATTGACAGGGTCTATGGCTACACCTTC. The chain uses TRBV12-3 or TRBV12-4 and TRBJ1-2; 7 bases align to TRBD1. Unmatched junction bases numbered 5, after V lost 6 bases and J lost 4 bases. CDR3 length: 13 residues.

A word on this clonotype: One end of the junction does not line up with germline, which may come from a read error. This sequence joins TRBV7-9 and TRBJ2-3, with D perhaps assigned TRBD1 or TRBD2 (5 bases each). The CDR3 is 15 residues long. Germline loops: CDR1 SEHNR, CDR2 FQNEAQ (reference sequence). CDR3 in DNA: TGTACCAGCAGCTTAGCCGGGGCCATCACAGATACGCAGTATTTT. Its translation: CTSSLAGAITDTQYF. The full variable domain, with the rest looked up from reference TRBV7-9 and TRBJ2-3, is DTGVSQNPRHKITKRGQNVTFRCDPISEHNRLYWYRQTLGQGPEFLTYFQNEAQLEKSRLLSDRFSAERPKGSFSTLEIQRTEQGDSAMYLCTSSLAGAITDTQYFGPGTRLTVL.

The chain employs TRBV7-3 and TRBJ1-1; D not certain. There are 14 residues in the CDR3. V was clipped by 0 bases and J by 3 bases, with 8 bases between them. Per germline, CDR1 SGHTA and CDR2 FQGTGA. The CDR3 is CASSLTGRHTEAFF. The CDR3 bases are TGTGCCAGCAGCTTAACTGGACGCCACACTGAAGCTTTCTTT.

The rearrangement joins TRBV27 to TRBJ2-1; a weak D match, TRBD2 (5 bases). The CDR3 has 16 amino acids. The germline V gene encodes CDR1 MNHEY and CDR2 SMNVEV (reference sequence). V dropped 6 bases and J dropped 6 bases, with 21 bases sitting between them. The CDR3 DNA sequence: TGTGCCAGCAGACGTACGATGAGTGAGGGTGGCAATGAGCAGTTCTTC. This codes for CASRRTMSEGGNEQFF.

This clonotype was seen ten or more times. The V call is TRBV18, the J call TRBJ2-7; 13 positions match TRBD2. Losses at the gene ends were 3 bases for V and 4 bases for J; bases not matched to a gene: 6. Germline V gene lookup returns CDR1 KGHSH and CDR2 LQKENI. This CDR3 comprises 16 residues. CDR3 in amino acids: CASSPEGLAGLYEQYF. DNA for the CDR3: TGTGCCAGCTCACCCGAGGGACTAGCGGGACTGTACGAGCAGTACTTC.

As for this clonotype: This could be a read error, since a much larger clone is one nucleotide away. The J gene is TRBJ1-5, the V gene TRBV10-3, with a possible D match to TRBD1 (5 bases). The V gene lost 10 bases and the J gene lost 5 bases, with 15 bases spanning the gap. CDR3 length: 13 residues. CDR1 is ENHRY and CDR2 is SYGVKD in the germline V gene. CDR3 DNA: TGTGCCAGCAGGGCCGACAGCGATCAGCCCCAGCATTTT. It is translated as CASRADSDQPQHF.

This clonotype was counted at least ten times. The V gene is TRBV20-1, the J gene TRBJ1-1, with TRBD1 as a possible D gene (6 bases). The V and J ends lost 5 bases and 0 bases respectively, with 13 bases between them. In germline, CDR1 is DFQATT, CDR2 SNEGSKA (reference sequence). This CDR3 spans 14 amino acids. The CDR3: CSAWIGQLNTEAFF. CDR3 DNA sequence: TGCAGTGCTTGGATCGGACAGTTGAACACTGAAGCTTTCTTT.